This TCR beta chain was captured in a study of blood T cells in healthy people across ages. Primers used in a second PCR of roughly 6 to 12 cycles were a sample-barcoded 5' primer and a J-beta primer mix. TCRdb fed the 5' RACE reads into MiXCR, producing one record per CDR3 protein. The sample consists of around 520,000 distinct CDR3 sequences, 27% of them appearing once. This clonotype was seen a few times. The length of the CDR3 is 13 residues. The V end lost 6 bases, the J end lost 5 bases, and 14 bases lay between the germline ends. From germline, CDR1 is MNHEY and CDR2 SVGAGI. The sample was also linked to a second study, of T cells of mothers and their children. This second study notes: The yield was over 9 million TCR beta CDR3 reads from each mother and around 3.3 million from each child.

This TCR was recovered from a boy aged 2 to 9 in good health. V gene TRBV6-5 combines with J gene TRBJ2-7, with D tentatively TRBD2 (6 bases). Specimen: blood. The CDR3 DNA is TGTGCCAGCAGCAGGCCAGGGAGGAACGAGCAGTACTTC. Translated, it gives CASSRPGRNEQYF.